The clone carrying this TCR beta chain was counted at least ten times. The antigen is not known. The data were taken from a study of breast tumors, draining lymph nodes, adjacent tissues. Overall study results and limits: Tumors had less TCR diversity than lymph nodes, more than nontumor tissue. The lymph node origin of tumor T cells was framed as consistent with a hypothesis, not demonstrated.

Axillary draining lymph nodes of breast cancer patients supplied the node samples. TCRdb re-derived calls from the multiplex PCR reads in MiXCR, one entry per CDR3 protein. The sample consists of approximately 130,000 distinct CDR3 sequences, approximately 22% of them appearing once. Sample: axillary lymph node tissue. This receptor was identified in a female donor with breast cancer. Some clones in this sample may be carry-over from other donors' samples.

This CDR3 reads CSARGGRGRVYGYTF. Here the CDR3 DNA reads TGCAGTGCTAGGGGGGGTAGGGGAAGGGTCTATGGCTACACCTTC. The chain recombines TRBV20-1 with TRBJ1-2, with D tentatively TRBD1 (5 bases). CDR1 and CDR2 from the germline V gene are DFQATT and SNEGSKA (reference sequence). V was trimmed by 3 bases and J by 4 bases, leaving 18 bases between them. CDR3 size: 15 residues.